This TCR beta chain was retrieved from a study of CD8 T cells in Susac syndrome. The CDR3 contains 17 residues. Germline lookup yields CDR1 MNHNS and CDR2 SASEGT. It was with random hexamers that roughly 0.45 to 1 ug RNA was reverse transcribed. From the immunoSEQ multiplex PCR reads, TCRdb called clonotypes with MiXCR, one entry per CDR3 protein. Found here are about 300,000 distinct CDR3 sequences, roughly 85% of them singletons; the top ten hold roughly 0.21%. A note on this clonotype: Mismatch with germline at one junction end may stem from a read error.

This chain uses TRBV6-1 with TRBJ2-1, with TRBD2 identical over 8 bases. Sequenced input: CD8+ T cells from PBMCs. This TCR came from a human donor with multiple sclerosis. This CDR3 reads CASNEAPTSGTYNEQFF. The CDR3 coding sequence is TGTGCCAGCAATGAAGCCCCCACTAGCGGTACCTACAATGAGCAGTTCTTC.